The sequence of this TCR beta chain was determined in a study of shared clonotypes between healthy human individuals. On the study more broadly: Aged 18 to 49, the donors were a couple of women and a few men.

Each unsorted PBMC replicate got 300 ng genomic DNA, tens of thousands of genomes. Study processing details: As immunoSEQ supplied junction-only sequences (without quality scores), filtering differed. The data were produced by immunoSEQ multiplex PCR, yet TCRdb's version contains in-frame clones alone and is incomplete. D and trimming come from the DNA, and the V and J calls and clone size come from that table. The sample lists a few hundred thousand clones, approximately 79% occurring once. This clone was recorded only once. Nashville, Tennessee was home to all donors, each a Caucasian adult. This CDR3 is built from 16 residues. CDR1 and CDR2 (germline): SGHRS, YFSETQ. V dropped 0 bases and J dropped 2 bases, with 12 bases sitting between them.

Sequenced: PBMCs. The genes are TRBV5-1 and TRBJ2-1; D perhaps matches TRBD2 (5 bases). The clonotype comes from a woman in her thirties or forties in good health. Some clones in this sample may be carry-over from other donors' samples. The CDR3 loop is CASSLVEGVAYNEQFF. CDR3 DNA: TGCGCCAGCAGCTTGGTTGAGGGCGTAGCCTACAATGAGCAGTTCTTC.